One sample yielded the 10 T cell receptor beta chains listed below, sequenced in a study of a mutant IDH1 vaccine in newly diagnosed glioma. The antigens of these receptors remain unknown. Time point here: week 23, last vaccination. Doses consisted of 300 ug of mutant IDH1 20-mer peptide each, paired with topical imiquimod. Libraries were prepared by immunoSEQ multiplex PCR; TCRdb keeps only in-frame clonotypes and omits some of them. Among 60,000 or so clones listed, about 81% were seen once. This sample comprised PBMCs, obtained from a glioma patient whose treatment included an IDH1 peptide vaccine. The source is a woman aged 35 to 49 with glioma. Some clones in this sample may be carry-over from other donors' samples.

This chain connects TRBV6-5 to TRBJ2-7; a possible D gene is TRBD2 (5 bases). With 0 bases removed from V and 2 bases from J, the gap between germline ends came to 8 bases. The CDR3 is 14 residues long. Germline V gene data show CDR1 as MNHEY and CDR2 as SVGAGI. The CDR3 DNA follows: TGTGCCAGCAGTTACTCCTCGGGAACCTACGAGCAGTACTTC. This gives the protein CASSYSSGTYEQYF.

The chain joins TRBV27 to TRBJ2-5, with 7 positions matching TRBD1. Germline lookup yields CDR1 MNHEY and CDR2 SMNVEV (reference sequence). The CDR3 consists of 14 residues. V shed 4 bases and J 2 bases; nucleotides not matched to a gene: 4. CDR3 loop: CASSYLDRQETQYF. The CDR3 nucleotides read TGTGCCAGCAGTTACCTGGACAGGCAAGAGACCCAGTACTTC.

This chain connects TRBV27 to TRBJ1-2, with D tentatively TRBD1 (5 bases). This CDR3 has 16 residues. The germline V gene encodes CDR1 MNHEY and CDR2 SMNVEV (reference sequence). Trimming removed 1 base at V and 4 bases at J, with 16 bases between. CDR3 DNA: TGTGCCAGCAGTTTATGGGGGGACGAACACTCCTATGGCTACACCTTC. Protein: CASSLWGDEHSYGYTF.

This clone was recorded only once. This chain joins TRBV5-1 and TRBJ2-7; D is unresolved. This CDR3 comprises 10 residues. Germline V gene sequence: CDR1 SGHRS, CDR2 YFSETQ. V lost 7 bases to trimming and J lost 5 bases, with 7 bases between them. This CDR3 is CASGENEQYF. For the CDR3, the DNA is TGCGCCAGCGGAGAAAACGAGCAGTACTTC. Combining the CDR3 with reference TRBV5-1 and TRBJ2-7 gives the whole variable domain KAGVTQTPRYLIKTRGQQVTLSCSPISGHRSVSWYQQTPGQGLQFLFEYFSETQRNKGNFPGRFSGRQFSNSRSEMNVSTLELGDSALYLCASGENEQYFGPGTRLTVT.

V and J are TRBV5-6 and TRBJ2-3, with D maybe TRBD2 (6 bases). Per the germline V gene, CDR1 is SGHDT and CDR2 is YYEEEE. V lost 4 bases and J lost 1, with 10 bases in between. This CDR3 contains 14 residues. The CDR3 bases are TGTGCCAGCAGCGGAGGGGTTGGCACAGATACGCAGTATTTT. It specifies CASSGGVGTDTQYF.

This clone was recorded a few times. This CDR3 reads CASSPTMAVSPGGYTF. The CDR3 region has the DNA TGTGCCAGCAGTCCGACGATGGCGGTCTCCCCAGGCGGCTACACCTTC. The chain combines TRBV6-8 with TRBJ1-2; D unresolved. This CDR3 has 16 residues. Germline V lookup: CDR1 MNHGY, CDR2 SAAAGT. The V gene lost 5 bases and the J gene lost 8 bases, with 24 bases spanning the gap.

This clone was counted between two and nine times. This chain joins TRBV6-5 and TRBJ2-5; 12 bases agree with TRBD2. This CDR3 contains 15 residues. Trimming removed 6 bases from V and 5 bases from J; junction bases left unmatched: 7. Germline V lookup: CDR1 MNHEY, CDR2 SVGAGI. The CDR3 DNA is TGTGCCAGCAGCCGTGGGACTAGCGGGCAGGAGACCCAGTACTTC. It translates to CASSRGTSGQETQYF.

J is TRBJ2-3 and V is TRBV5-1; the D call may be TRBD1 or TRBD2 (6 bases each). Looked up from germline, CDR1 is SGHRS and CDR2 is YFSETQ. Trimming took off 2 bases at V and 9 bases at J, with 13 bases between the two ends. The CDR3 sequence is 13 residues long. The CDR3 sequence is CASSFSGGQTQYF. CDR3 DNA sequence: TGCGCCAGCAGCTTCTCTGGGGGGCAGACGCAGTATTTT.

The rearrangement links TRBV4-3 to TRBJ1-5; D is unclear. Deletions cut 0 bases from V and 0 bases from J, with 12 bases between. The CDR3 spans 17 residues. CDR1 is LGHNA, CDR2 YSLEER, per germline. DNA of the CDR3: TGCGCCAGCAGCCAAGATTTGCCGGGGAATAGCAATCAGCCCCAGCATTTT. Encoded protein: CASSQDLPGNSNQPQHF.

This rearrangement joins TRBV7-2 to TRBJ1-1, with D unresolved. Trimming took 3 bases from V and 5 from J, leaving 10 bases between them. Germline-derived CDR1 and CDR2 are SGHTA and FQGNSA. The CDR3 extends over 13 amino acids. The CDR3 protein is CASSFRRRTEAFF. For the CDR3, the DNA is TGTGCCAGCAGCTTTAGACGGCGGACTGAAGCTTTCTTT.